This paragraph reports one TCR beta chain. The antigen is unknown. This sample is drawn from a study of T cell responses to AZD1222 COVID-19 vaccine. Study-wide results and limits: Seropositive at baseline were only a handful of AZD1222 recipients.

The CDR3 is 14 residues long. The germline V gene has CDR1 LNHDA and CDR2 SQIVND (reference sequence). Trimming took off 1 base at V and 1 base at J, with 5 bases between the two ends. The assay was immunoSEQ multiplex PCR, and TCRdb's table has in-frame clones only and misses some. Among some 95,000 clones, around 85% were seen once, and the ten largest hold roughly 6.3%. The sample in question was peripheral blood, obtained on day 0 of AZD1222 vaccination. This sequence originates from an adult in good health. This rearrangement joins TRBV19 to TRBJ1-5, with D uncertain. Here the CDR3 DNA reads TGTGCCAGTAGTATAGGGCAGAGCAATCAGCCCCAGCATTTT. This codes for CASSIGQSNQPQHF.